This is a list of T cell receptor beta chains from one sample in a study of blood T cell repertoires in COVID-19. Only in-frame clones appear in the TCRdb table, and some are missing; sequencing was by immunoSEQ multiplex PCR. Of around 290,000 clones in the sample, around nine tenths were seen once. The sequenced sample consisted of PBMCs or T cells enriched from blood (not recorded which). The source of these receptors is a young woman who had recovered from COVID-19. The CDR3 runs from the conserved cysteine through the conserved F or W. Fields, in order: J gene, D gene, V gene, clone size, CDR3 protein, CDR3 DNA. A D gene is named only where the DNA matches it firmly. Only some rows state a clone size, as once, few, many or a class for expanded clones.

TRBJ2-7	TRBD1	TRBV6-5	once	CASRGTVQQYF	TGTGCCAGCAGAGGGACAGTACAGCAGTACTTC
TRBJ2-7	TRBD1	TRBV4-2	.	CASSQDPGTGGVISHEQYF	TGTGCCAGCAGCCAAGATCCCGGGACAGGGGGCGTAATTTCCCACGAGCAGTACTTC
TRBJ1-2	TRBD1	TRBV29-1	.	CSGQGAGGYTF	TGCAGCGGACAGGGGGCGGGTGGCTACACCTTC
TRBJ2-2	.	TRBV21-1	.	CASSPPRFEGGRWTGELFF	TGTGCCAGCAGCCCCCCCAGGTTCGAAGGGGGCCGGTGGACCGGGGAGCTGTTTTTT
TRBJ1-1	TRBD1	TRBV15	once	CATSTAGQGQTEAFF	TGTGCCACCAGCACCGCGGGACAGGGTCAGACTGAAGCTTTCTTT
TRBJ1-1	.	TRBV18	.	CASSDPRREAFF	TGTGCCAGCTCCGACCCCCGGAGAGAAGCTTTCTTT
TRBJ1-1	.	TRBV6-5	.	CASSYGLRTNTEAFF	TGTGCCAGCAGTTACGGACTACGGACGAACACTGAAGCTTTCTTT
TRBJ2-7	TRBD2	TRBV7-2	.	CASSLDGAGGPEQYF	TGTGCCAGCAGCTTAGATGGAGCGGGAGGGCCCGAGCAGTACTTC
TRBJ2-2	TRBD2	TRBV7-2	.	CASSLVGGTNTGELFF	TGTGCCAGCAGCTTAGTGGGGGGGACGAACACCGGGGAGCTGTTTTTT
TRBJ1-1	.	TRBV19	.	CASSMSSTVNTEAFF	TGTGCCAGTAGTATGAGCTCGACAGTAAACACTGAAGCTTTCTTT
TRBJ1-5	TRBD1	TRBV5-3	.	CARSKYPETGVFRNQPQHF	TGTGCCAGAAGCAAATACCCAGAGACAGGGGTTTTTCGCAATCAGCCCCAGCATTTT
TRBJ1-3	.	TRBV12-2	.	CASRLLPLPGTPRVGNTIYF	TGTGCAAGTCGCTTGTTGCCCCTTCCCGGGACACCCCGCGTGGGAAACACCATATATTTT
TRBJ2-1	.	TRBV7-3	few	CASSLTGGYNEQFF	TGTGCCAGCAGCTTAACGGGAGGATACAATGAGCAGTTCTTC
TRBJ1-2	.	TRBV19	few	CASKVGAYYGYTF	TGTGCCAGTAAGGTGGGGGCCTACTATGGCTACACCTTC
TRBJ1-1	TRBD1	TRBV29-1	.	CSVESLGQGGIGAFF	TGCAGCGTTGAAAGTCTAGGACAGGGTGGAATCGGAGCTTTCTTT
TRBJ2-3	.	TRBV7-9	.	CASSQPAEPHTDTQYF	TGTGCCAGCAGCCAACCCGCGGAACCGCACACAGATACGCAGTATTTT
TRBJ2-2	.	TRBV29-1	.	CSVTARGASDGELFF	TGCAGCGTCACGGCCAGGGGAGCCTCCGACGGGGAGCTGTTTTTT
TRBJ2-1	TRBD2	TRBV30	.	CAWSAWTSGSIF	TGTGCCTGGAGTGCATGGACTAGCGGGAGCATCTTC
TRBJ1-2	.	TRBV3-1/TRBV3-2	.	CASSQSKLWGGGLYGYTF	TGTGCCAGCAGCCAAAGTAAATTGTGGGGAGGAGGATTATATGGCTACACCTTC
TRBJ1-1	.	TRBV30	.	CACHKGGLNTEAFF	TGTGCCTGTCATAAGGGGGGGCTGAACACTGAAGCTTTCTTT
TRBJ1-3	.	TRBV19	.	CASSIRGSGNTIYF	TGTGCCAGTAGTATCAGGGGCTCTGGAAACACCATATATTTT
TRBJ2-3	.	TRBV11-2	.	CASSPVRLSTDTQYF	TGTGCCAGCAGCCCAGTGCGGCTTAGCACAGATACGCAGTATTTT
TRBJ2-7	.	TRBV30	.	CAWAVSSYEQYF	TGTGCCTGGGCAGTTAGCTCCTACGAGCAGTACTTC
TRBJ1-1	.	TRBV11-3	.	CASSSWGQNTEAFF	TGTGCCAGCAGCTCCTGGGGACAGAACACTGAAGCTTTCTTT
TRBJ1-5	.	TRBV28	.	CASSYPGGQPQHF	TGTGCCAGCAGTTACCCGGGGGGGCAGCCCCAGCATTTT
TRBJ2-1	.	TRBV4-1	.	CASSQVFSAGRNEQFF	TGCGCCAGCAGCCAAGTTTTCTCCGCGGGCCGAAATGAGCAGTTCTTC
TRBJ2-1	TRBD2	TRBV4-1	.	CASSQGSSGNNEQFF	TGCGCCAGCAGCCAAGGTTCTAGCGGGAACAATGAGCAGTTCTTC
TRBJ2-3	TRBD2	TRBV7-9	once	CASRLAGGDTQYF	TGTGCCAGTCGACTAGCGGGGGGAGATACGCAGTATTTT
TRBJ2-5	.	TRBV28	once	CASSGRDWNREETQYF	TGTGCCAGCAGTGGGCGAGACTGGAATAGGGAGGAGACCCAGTACTTC
TRBJ1-5	TRBD1	TRBV6-5	once	CASSFPGQGVWQPQHF	TGTGCCAGCAGTTTCCCGGGACAGGGAGTGTGGCAGCCCCAGCATTTT
TRBJ1-1	.	TRBV5-1	.	CASSLISGDTEAFF	TGCGCCAGCAGCTTGATATCGGGGGACACTGAAGCTTTCTTT
TRBJ2-2	.	TRBV30	.	CAWSVRGGTGELFF	TGTGCCTGGAGTGTCAGGGGAGGGACCGGGGAGCTGTTTTTT
TRBJ2-5	.	TRBV28	.	CASSLPSRGLETQYF	TGTGCCAGCAGTTTACCGTCTAGAGGCCTTGAGACCCAGTACTTC
TRBJ1-1	.	TRBV19	once	CASSIQSVQGGEAFF	TGTGCCAGTAGTATACAATCGGTACAGGGCGGTGAAGCTTTCTTT
TRBJ1-5	.	TRBV28	.	CASSLSGNQPQHF	TGTGCCAGCAGTTTATCGGGGAATCAGCCCCAGCATTTT
TRBJ2-5	.	TRBV6-5	.	CASSYWGRGETQYF	TGTGCCAGCAGTTACTGGGGGCGAGGAGAGACCCAGTACTTC
TRBJ2-5	TRBD2	TRBV7-8	.	CASSLGLRGGLAKTQYF	TGTGCCAGCAGCTTAGGTCTTAGGGGGGGACTAGCGAAGACCCAGTACTTC
TRBJ2-1	.	TRBV5-1	few	CASSFSQGLSNEQFF	TGCGCCAGCAGCTTTAGCCAGGGGTTAAGCAATGAGCAGTTCTTC
TRBJ2-5	.	TRBV19	.	CATGERETQYF	TGTGCCACGGGGGAACGGGAGACCCAGTACTTC
TRBJ1-1	TRBD1	TRBV2	few	CASTGQENTEAFF	TGTGCCAGCACCGGACAGGAGAACACTGAAGCTTTCTTT
TRBJ2-7	.	TRBV4-1	.	CASSQEFQLTAYEQYF	TGCGCCAGCAGCCAAGAATTTCAACTTACGGCCTACGAGCAGTACTTC
TRBJ1-4	.	TRBV19	once	CASSTPGGANEKLFF	TGTGCCAGTAGTACCCCGGGAGGCGCTAATGAAAAACTGTTTTTT
TRBJ2-7	TRBD1	TRBV11-2	.	CASSLYRQGTYEQYF	TGTGCCAGCAGCCTATACCGACAGGGAACCTACGAGCAGTACTTC
TRBJ1-2	.	TRBV2	.	CASSDDSFYYGYTF	TGTGCCAGCAGTGATGACAGCTTTTACTATGGCTACACCTTC
TRBJ2-3	TRBD1	TRBV5-6	few	CASRRTGWADTQYF	TGTGCCAGCAGGAGGACAGGGTGGGCAGATACGCAGTATTTT
TRBJ2-7	TRBD2	TRBV9	once	CASSAQPSGGSVEQYF	TGTGCCAGCAGCGCCCAACCTAGCGGGGGGTCGGTCGAGCAGTACTTC
TRBJ1-3	TRBD1	TRBV5-1	once	CASSAQGSVTFGNTIYF	TGCGCCAGCAGCGCACAGGGGTCAGTTACTTTTGGAAACACCATATATTTT
TRBJ2-5	.	TRBV6-5	.	CASSMSTVGETQYF	TGTGCCAGCAGCATGTCGACAGTCGGAGAGACCCAGTACTTC
TRBJ2-7	.	TRBV10-1	few	CASRENPRVVYEQYF	TGCGCCAGCAGGGAAAACCCCAGGGTTGTGTACGAGCAGTACTTC
TRBJ1-5	.	TRBV10-2	.	CASRVTGSHQPQHF	TGCGCCAGCAGGGTTACAGGGTCGCATCAGCCCCAGCATTTT
TRBJ1-2	.	TRBV24-1	once	CATRKETRQNYGYTF	TGTGCCACCAGGAAAGAAACCAGACAGAACTATGGCTACACCTTC
TRBJ2-7	.	TRBV11-2	.	CASSLEPGTYYEQYF	TGTGCCAGCAGCTTAGAGCCAGGGACTTATTACGAGCAGTACTTC
TRBJ1-1	.	TRBV30	.	CAWSPGSSTEAFF	TGTGCCTGGAGCCCAGGGTCTAGCACTGAAGCTTTCTTT
TRBJ2-5	.	TRBV19	.	CASSNGGQETQYF	TGTGCCAGTAGTAACGGGGGACAAGAGACCCAGTACTTC
TRBJ2-7	.	TRBV6-2/TRBV6-3	once	CASSSTTLSYEQYF	TGTGCCAGCAGTTCGACTACCCTATCCTACGAGCAGTACTTC
TRBJ2-2	TRBD2	TRBV24-1	.	CATSGTAGVVGTGELFF	TGTGCCACCAGTGGAACAGCGGGAGTCGTCGGCACCGGGGAGCTGTTTTTT
TRBJ2-3	TRBD2	TRBV7-7	.	CASSPVAGGPSDTQYF	TGTGCCAGCAGCCCCGTAGCGGGAGGGCCATCAGATACGCAGTATTTT
TRBJ2-5	TRBD2	TRBV7-2	.	CASSYHSETSGPGDF	TGTGCCAGCAGCTACCACTCCGAGACTAGCGGGCCCGGTGACTTC
TRBJ2-1	.	TRBV13	.	CASSRGGGPNEQFF	TGTGCCAGCAGCAGGGGCGGGGGCCCCAATGAGCAGTTCTTC